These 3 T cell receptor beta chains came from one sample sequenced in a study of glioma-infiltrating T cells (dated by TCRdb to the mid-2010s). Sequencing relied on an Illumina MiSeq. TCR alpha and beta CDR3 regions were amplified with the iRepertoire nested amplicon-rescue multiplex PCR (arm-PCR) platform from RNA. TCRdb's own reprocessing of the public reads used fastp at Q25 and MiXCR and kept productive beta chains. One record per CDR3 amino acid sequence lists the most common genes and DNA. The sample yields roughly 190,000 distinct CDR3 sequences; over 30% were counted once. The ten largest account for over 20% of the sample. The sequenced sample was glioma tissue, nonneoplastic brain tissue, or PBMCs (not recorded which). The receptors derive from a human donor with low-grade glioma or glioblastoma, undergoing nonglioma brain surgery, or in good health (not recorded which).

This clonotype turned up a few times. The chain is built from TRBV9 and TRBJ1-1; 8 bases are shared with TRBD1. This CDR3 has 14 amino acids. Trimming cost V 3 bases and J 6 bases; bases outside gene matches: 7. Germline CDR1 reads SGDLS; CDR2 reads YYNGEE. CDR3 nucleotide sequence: TGTGCCAGCAGCGGAGTCAGGGGGCTCTCTGAAGCTTTCTTT. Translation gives CASSGVRGLSEAFF.

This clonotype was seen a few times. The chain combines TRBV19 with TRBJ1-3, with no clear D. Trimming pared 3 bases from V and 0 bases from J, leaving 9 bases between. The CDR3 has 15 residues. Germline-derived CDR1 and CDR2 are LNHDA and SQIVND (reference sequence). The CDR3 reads CASSMWVSSGNTIYF. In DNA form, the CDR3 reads TGTGCCAGTAGTATGTGGGTGAGCTCTGGAAACACCATATATTTT. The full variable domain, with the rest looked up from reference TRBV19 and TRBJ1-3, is DGGITQSPKYLFRKEGQNVTLSCEQNLNHDAMYWYRQDPGQGLRLIYYSQIVNDFQKGDIAEGYSVSREKKESFPLTVTSAQKNPTAFYLCASSMWVSSGNTIYFGEGSWLTVV.

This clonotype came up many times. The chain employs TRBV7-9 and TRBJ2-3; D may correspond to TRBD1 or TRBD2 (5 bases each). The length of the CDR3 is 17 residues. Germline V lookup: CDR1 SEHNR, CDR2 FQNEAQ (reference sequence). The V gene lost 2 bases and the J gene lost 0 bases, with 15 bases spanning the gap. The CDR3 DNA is TGTGCCAGCAGCTTAAGGTACGGGGCCGCCAGCACAGATACGCAGTATTTT. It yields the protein CASSLRYGAASTDTQYF.